These T cell receptor beta chains were read from a single sample in a study of CD8 T cells in ankylosing spondylitis. TCRdb re-called the 5' RACE reads with MiXCR, one entry per CDR3 protein. The sample shows fewer than 400,000 distinct CDR3 sequences, around 15% of them seen only once. Sequenced material: blood, either unsorted or a sorted T cell fraction (not recorded which). These receptors all stem from a male donor with ankylosing spondylitis or in good health (not recorded which). Each CDR3 is given with its conserved first and last residue. D genes are given only for firm matches. Rows may omit the clone size; those that give it use once, few, many or a size class.

j_call d_call v_call clone_size cdr3_aa cdr3_nt
TRBJ2-5 TRBD1 TRBV20-1 few CSARGTGLYQETQYF TGCAGTGCTAGAGGGACAGGCTTGTACCAAGAGACCCAGTACTTC
TRBJ1-2 TRBD1 TRBV10-3 few CAIRPGQEDVNYGYTF TGTGCCATCAGACCGGGACAGGAGGATGTTAACTATGGCTACACCTTC
TRBJ2-1 TRBD2 TRBV20-1 - CSAEREYNEQFF TGCAGTGCCGAGCGGGAATACAATGAGCAGTTCTTC
TRBJ2-5 TRBD1 TRBV20-1 few CSARQGQETQYF TGCAGCGCCAGACAGGGCCAAGAGACCCAGTACTTC
TRBJ1-2 - TRBV5-1 - CASSLVADVNYGYTF TGCGCCAGCAGCTTGGTGGCAGACGTTAACTATGGCTACACCTTC
TRBJ1-5 - TRBV6-5 few CASSYGARSQPQHF TGTGCCAGCAGTTATGGGGCGAGGAGTCAGCCCCAGCATTTT
TRBJ1-5 - TRBV2 many CASTEGLPGQPQHF TGTGCCAGCACCGAGGGGCTCCCCGGACAGCCCCAGCATTTT
TRBJ2-1 - TRBV6-1 - CASRGAGPRRFF TGTGCCAGCAGGGGGGCGGGCCCCCGCAGGTTCTTC
TRBJ2-1 - TRBV5-1 - CASSPPGPIYNEQFF TGCGCCAGCAGCCCCCCGGGACCGATCTACAATGAGCAGTTCTTC
TRBJ2-2 - TRBV7-8 - CASITPEAGELFF TGTGCCAGCATCACCCCCGAGGCCGGGGAGCTGTTTTTT
TRBJ2-1 TRBD2 TRBV10-3 - CAISGLAGSSYNEQFF TGTGCCATCAGTGGCTTAGCGGGGAGCTCCTACAATGAGCAGTTCTTC
TRBJ1-1 - TRBV5-1 - CASSLEEGRSEAFF TGCGCCAGCAGCTTGGAGGAGGGGCGGTCTGAAGCTTTCTTT
TRBJ2-7 TRBD1 TRBV25-1 - CATFGDSTYEQYF TGTGCCACGTTCGGGGACAGCACCTACGAGCAGTACTTC
TRBJ1-3 TRBD1 TRBV12-3/TRBV12-4 few CASRGTGPGNTIYF TGTGCCAGCAGAGGGACAGGGCCCGGAAACACCATATATTTT
TRBJ1-2 TRBD1 TRBV10-3 few CAIGGDRGYGYTF TGTGCCATCGGCGGAGACAGGGGCTATGGCTACACCTTC
TRBJ2-7 - TRBV12-3/TRBV12-4 - CASSLGPAAREQYF TGTGCCAGCAGTTTAGGACCCGCAGCCCGCGAGCAGTACTTC
TRBJ1-3 - TRBV29-1 - CSVEDRGTLSGNTIYF TGCAGCGTTGAAGATAGGGGGACACTCTCTGGAAACACCATATATTTT
TRBJ2-1 - TRBV25-1 few CASSEYGEQFF TGTGCCAGCAGTGAATACGGTGAGCAGTTCTTC
TRBJ1-1 TRBD1 TRBV7-9 - CASSNRGAGPNTEAFF TGTGCCAGCAGCAACAGGGGGGCAGGCCCGAACACTGAAGCTTTCTTT
TRBJ2-3 - TRBV4-2 - CASSPTRTDTQYF TGTGCCAGCAGCCCGACCCGCACAGATACGCAGTATTTT
TRBJ2-5 - TRBV18 - CASSPPQSGTQYF TGTGCCAGCTCACCTCCACAATCGGGGACCCAGTACTTC
TRBJ2-2 - TRBV4-2 few CASSQVIGPSGELFF TGTGCCAGCAGCCAAGTGATAGGCCCCTCCGGGGAGCTGTTTTTT
TRBJ2-1 TRBD2 TRBV6-5 - CASSYLSGRASEQFF TGTGCCAGCAGTTACCTAAGCGGGAGGGCATCTGAGCAGTTCTTC
TRBJ1-4 - TRBV7-2 - CASSLGGVKEKLFF TGTGCCAGCAGCTTAGGTGGGGTTAAGGAAAAACTGTTTTTT
TRBJ2-2 TRBD1 TRBV27 few CASSQTGTGVSGELFF TGTGCCAGCAGTCAAACCGGGACAGGGGTTTCCGGGGAGCTGTTTTTT
TRBJ2-1 TRBD2 TRBV12-3/TRBV12-4 many CASRGAGTSGLEQFF TGTGCCAGCAGAGGGGCCGGGACTAGCGGGTTAGAGCAGTTCTTC